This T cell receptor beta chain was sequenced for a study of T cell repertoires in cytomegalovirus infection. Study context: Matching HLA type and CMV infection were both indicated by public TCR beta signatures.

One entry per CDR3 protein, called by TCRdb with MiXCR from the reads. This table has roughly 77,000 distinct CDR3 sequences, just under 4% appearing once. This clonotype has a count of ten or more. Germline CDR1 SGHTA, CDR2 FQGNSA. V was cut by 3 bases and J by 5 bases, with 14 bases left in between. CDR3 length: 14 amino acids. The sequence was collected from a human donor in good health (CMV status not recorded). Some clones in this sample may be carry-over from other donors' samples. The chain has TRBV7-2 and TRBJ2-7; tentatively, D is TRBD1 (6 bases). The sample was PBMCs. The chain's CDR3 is CASSFARGTDEQYF. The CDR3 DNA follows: TGTGCCAGCAGCTTTGCGAGGGGGACCGACGAGCAGTACTTC.